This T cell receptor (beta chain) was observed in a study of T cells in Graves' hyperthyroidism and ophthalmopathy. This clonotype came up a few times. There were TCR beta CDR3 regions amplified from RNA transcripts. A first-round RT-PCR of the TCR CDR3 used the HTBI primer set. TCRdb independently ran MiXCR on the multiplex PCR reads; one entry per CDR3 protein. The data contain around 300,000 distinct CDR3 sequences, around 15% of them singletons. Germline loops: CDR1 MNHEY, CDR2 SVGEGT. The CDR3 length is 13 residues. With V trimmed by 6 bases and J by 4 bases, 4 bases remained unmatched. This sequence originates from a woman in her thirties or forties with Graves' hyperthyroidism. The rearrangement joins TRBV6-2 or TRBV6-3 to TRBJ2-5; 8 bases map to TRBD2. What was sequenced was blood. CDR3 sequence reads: CASRPSGRETQYF. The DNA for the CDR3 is TGTGCCAGCAGGCCCAGCGGGAGAGAGACCCAGTACTTC.